These T cell receptor beta chains were read from a single sample in a study of vaccination effects on CD4 cells after COVID-19. Assay: immunoSEQ multiplex PCR; the TCRdb copy retains only in-frame clones and omits some. Here the sample spans some 14,000 clones, over 60% being singletons. No antigen has been identified for these receptors. Material: CD4+ T cells from PBMCs cultured with HCoV-229E spike peptides, obtained before COVID-19 vaccination. These receptors were taken from a human donor who received a COVID-19 vaccine. The CDR3 runs from the conserved cysteine through the conserved F or W. The order of the fields is D gene, clone size, V gene, J gene, CDR3 length, CDR3 DNA, CDR3 protein. A D gene is named only where the DNA matches it firmly. Part of the rows lack a size; the others show once, few, many or a class for expanded clones.

>.|.|TRBV4-2|TRBJ2-3|14
TGTGCCAGCAGCCAAGATGGCAGCACAGATACGCAGTATTTT
CASSQDGSTDTQYF
>.|few|TRBV6-5|TRBJ2-1|15
TGTGCCAGCAGTCCCGGGACATCGCACTTCGATGAGCAGTTCTTC
CASSPGTSHFDEQFF
>.|.|TRBV6-2/TRBV6-3|TRBJ1-5|20
TGTGCCAGCAGTTACGCATCAACGACAGGCCATAGAAATAGCAATCAGCCCCAGCATTTT
CASSYASTTGHRNSNQPQHF
>.|once|TRBV5-1|TRBJ2-1|15
TGCGCCAGCAGCTTGGGTGGGCCCGACTACAATGAGCAGTTCTTC
CASSLGGPDYNEQFF
>.|.|TRBV7-8|TRBJ2-5|15
TGTGCCAGCAGCTTAGGGCGGGTTCGGCAAGAGACCCAGTACTTC
CASSLGRVRQETQYF
>TRBD2|.|TRBV5-4|TRBJ2-2|14
TGTGCCAGCAGCTTGGGGACTAGGACCGGGGAGCTGTTTTTT
CASSLGTRTGELFF
>.|.|TRBV19|TRBJ1-3|14
TGTGCCAGTAGTCCAACAGGGTCTGGAAACACCATATATTTT
CASSPTGSGNTIYF
>.|.|TRBV14|TRBJ1-2|12
TGTGCCAGCAGCCAAGTGGGGCGGTCCTACACCTTC
CASSQVGRSYTF
>.|.|TRBV7-8|TRBJ2-7|14
TGTGCCAGCAGCTTTAACTACGAGAACTACGAGCAGTACTTC
CASSFNYENYEQYF
>.|few|TRBV19|TRBJ1-2|15
TGTGCCAGTAGTATGGGGGACAAGATAAACTATGGCTACACCTTC
CASSMGDKINYGYTF
>.|.|TRBV13|TRBJ1-6|16
TGTGCCAGCAGCTCCAGGGCATTCAGGGATAATTCACCCCTCCACTTT
CASSSRAFRDNSPLHF
>.|.|TRBV7-2|TRBJ2-7|12
TGTGCCAGCAGTCAAGGGGGGTACGAGCAGTACTTC
CASSQGGYEQYF
>.|.|TRBV18|TRBJ2-5|15
TGTGCCAGCTCACCACTGGAGGGGTTAGAAGAGACCCAGTACTTC
CASSPLEGLEETQYF
>.|.|TRBV7-9|TRBJ2-5|17
TGTGCCAGCAGCTTAGGGCCCCGACCTGGGGCCGAAGGGACCCAGTACTTC
CASSLGPRPGAEGTQYF
>.|.|TRBV6-2/TRBV6-3|TRBJ1-5|18
TGTGCCAGCAGTTCGCGACGCCCGGGGGTCCTTAGCAATCAGCCCCAGCATTTT
CASSSRRPGVLSNQPQHF
>TRBD2|.|TRBV27|TRBJ2-3|16
TGTGCCAGCAGTTTATCTAGCGGGGTTACCACAGATACGCAGTATTTT
CASSLSSGVTTDTQYF
>TRBD1|.|TRBV30|TRBJ1-1|12
TGTGCCTGCAACAGGGGTGGGACTGAAGCTTTCTTT
CACNRGGTEAFF
>TRBD1|.|TRBV19|TRBJ2-7|16
TGTGCCAGTAGGACAGCGGTGGGGACAGGCCCCTACGAGCAGTACTTC
CASRTAVGTGPYEQYF
>TRBD1|.|TRBV27|TRBJ2-6|19
TGTGCCAGCAGTCCTCCCGGGACAGCTGGGCTCTCTGGGGCCAACGTCCTGACTTTC
CASSPPGTAGLSGANVLTF
>TRBD1|once|TRBV18|TRBJ1-1|16
TGTGCCAGCTCACACCAACCCGGGACAGGGAACACTGAAGCTTTCTTT
CASSHQPGTGNTEAFF
>.|.|TRBV11-3|TRBJ2-7|15
TGTGCCAGCAGCTTCATGATGGACCCTCCCTACGAGCAGTACTTC
CASSFMMDPPYEQYF
>TRBD1|few|TRBV5-1|TRBJ2-2|15
TGCGCCAGCAGCTCAGGGGGCTTCGAAACCGGGGAGCTGTTTTTT
CASSSGGFETGELFF
>.|.|TRBV6-4|TRBJ2-3|14
TGTGCCAGCAGTGACGGGATAAGCACAGATACGCAGTATTTT
CASSDGISTDTQYF
>.|.|TRBV7-9|TRBJ1-3|12
TGTGCCAGCAGCCGGCAAGGAAACACCATATATTTT
CASSRQGNTIYF
>.|.|TRBV30|TRBJ1-2|15
TGTGCCTGGGTTGGGACCACCTTCGGGGACTATGGCTACACCTTC
CAWVGTTFGDYGYTF
>.|.|TRBV5-1|TRBJ1-3|15
TGCGCCAGCAGCTTGGTGGGCAACGGGGGAAACACCATATATTTT
CASSLVGNGGNTIYF
>.|.|TRBV29-1|TRBJ1-1|13
TGCAGCGGCACGGGACATTTGAACACTGAAGCTTTCTTT
CSGTGHLNTEAFF
>TRBD1|.|TRBV5-1|TRBJ1-2|13
TGCGCCAGCAGCTTGTCAGGGGGCGATGGCTACACCTTC
CASSLSGGDGYTF
>.|once|TRBV20-1|TRBJ1-1|11
TGCAGTGCTAGCGGGAACACTGAAGCTTTCTTT
CSASGNTEAFF
>.|once|TRBV5-4|TRBJ1-4|14
TGTGCCAGCAGCTCCGGGACGTCGAATGAAAAACTGTTTTTT
CASSSGTSNEKLFF
>TRBD1|.|TRBV4-3|TRBJ1-6|14
TGCGCCAGCAGACAGGGACAGCAAAATTCACCCCTCCACTTT
CASRQGQQNSPLHF
>TRBD2|once|TRBV6-5|TRBJ2-3|15
TGTGCCAGCAGGTCGGGACTAGCGGGGGGGGGTACGCAGTATTTT
CASRSGLAGGGTQYF
>TRBD2|once|TRBV14|TRBJ2-3|17
TGTGCCAGCAGCCATTGGGGACTAGCGGGGTTCACAGATACGCAGTATTTT
CASSHWGLAGFTDTQYF
>.|.|TRBV30|TRBJ2-6|13
TGTGCCTGGAGAAACTCTGGGGCCAACGTCCTGACTTTC
CAWRNSGANVLTF
>.|.|TRBV19|TRBJ2-3|16
TGTGCCAGTAGTATATGGGAAGGTGGGGTCCCAGATACGCAGTATTTT
CASSIWEGGVPDTQYF
>TRBD2|.|TRBV3-1/TRBV3-2|TRBJ2-7|14
TGTGCCAGCAGCCAAGGTGGGACTAACTACGAGCAGTACTTC
CASSQGGTNYEQYF
>TRBD2|.|TRBV5-1|TRBJ2-4|14
TGCGCCAGCAGCTCTAGCGGGAGGTCTGACATTCAGTACTTC
CASSSSGRSDIQYF
>TRBD2|.|TRBV5-1|TRBJ2-1|19
TGCGCCAGCAGCTCGGGGGGACGGTGGGCCTCGGCGTCCTACAATGAGCAGTTCTTC
CASSSGGRWASASYNEQFF
>TRBD2|.|TRBV29-1|TRBJ2-3|13
TGCAGCGTCCGACGGGGGGGCACAGATACGCAGTATTTT
CSVRRGGTDTQYF
>TRBD1|few|TRBV5-4|TRBJ2-2|15
TGTGCCAGCAGCTATCGACAGGGGAACACCGGGGAGCTGTTTTTT
CASSYRQGNTGELFF
>.|.|TRBV28|TRBJ2-7|13
TGTGCCAGCAGTTTATCTACGAGGGGTAAACAGTACTTC
CASSLSTRGKQYF
>.|.|TRBV5-6|TRBJ1-4|14
TGTGCCAGCAGCTCGACAGCAACTAATGAAAAACTGTTTTTT
CASSSTATNEKLFF
>TRBD2|.|TRBV5-1|TRBJ2-3|17
TGCGCCAGCAGCTTGGCGATAGCGGGAGGGCCGCAAGATACGCAGTATTTT
CASSLAIAGGPQDTQYF
>.|.|TRBV5-4|TRBJ1-2|17
TGTGCCAGCAGCTTGGGAGGGGCAATTTCCATTAACTATGGCTACACCTTC
CASSLGGAISINYGYTF
>.|.|TRBV6-5|TRBJ1-4|14
TGTGCCAGCAGTACAGGGTCAACTAATGAAAAACTGTTTTTT
CASSTGSTNEKLFF
>.|.|TRBV2|TRBJ1-3|15
TGTGCCAGCAGTGGGTCCGGGGGCTCTGGAAACACCATATATTTT
CASSGSGGSGNTIYF
>TRBD1|.|TRBV7-2|TRBJ1-2|13
TGTGCCAGCAGCACCAACAGGGGTCTTGGCTACACCTTC
CASSTNRGLGYTF
>TRBD1|.|TRBV28|TRBJ1-2|14
TGTGCCAGCAGTTTGGGCAGGGGGAGTTGGCGCTACACCTTC
CASSLGRGSWRYTF
>TRBD1|.|TRBV19|TRBJ1-2|14
TGTGCCAGTACCTCCGACAGGGGGGCCTATGGCTACACCTTC
CASTSDRGAYGYTF
>.|.|TRBV6-5|TRBJ2-7|15
TGTGCCAGCAGTCCGAGACGGACCCAAGACTACGAGCAGTACTTC
CASSPRRTQDYEQYF
>.|.|TRBV5-4|TRBJ2-2|16
TGTGCCAGCAGCTTGGGCCCAGCCAGGGACACCGGGGAGCTGTTTTTT
CASSLGPARDTGELFF
>TRBD2|.|TRBV4-2|TRBJ2-1|17
TGTGCCAGCAGCCAAGAACTAGCGGGGGGCTATGGTAATGAGCAGTTCTTC
CASSQELAGGYGNEQFF
>TRBD1|once|TRBV5-4|TRBJ2-7|13
TGTGCCAGCAGCTCGGGACAGGTCTACGAGCAGTACTTC
CASSSGQVYEQYF
>.|.|TRBV9|TRBJ1-2|13
TGTGCCAGCTCGGGGGCGGGGGACTATGGCTACACCTTC
CASSGAGDYGYTF
>.|once|TRBV2|TRBJ1-3|14
TGTGCCTCGCTAGAGGCAGGGATCGAAAACACCATATATTTT
CASLEAGIENTIYF
>.|.|TRBV7-2|TRBJ2-1|15
TGTGCCAGCAGCTTAAACGCCGGGGCCTACAATGAGCAGTTCTTC
CASSLNAGAYNEQFF
>.|.|TRBV5-4|TRBJ1-1|14
TGTGCCAGCAGCTTGGGGCAGGGCCACACTGAAGCTTTCTTT
CASSLGQGHTEAFF